These 26 T cell receptor beta chains came from one sample sequenced in a study of T-cell memory formation after mild COVID-19. TCRdb used MiXCR to reprocess the 5' RACE reads, holding one entry per CDR3 protein. The data show 300,000 to 350,000 distinct CDR3 sequences, roughly an eighth seen once. The source material was PBMCs or a T cell subset sorted from them (not recorded which). Receptors originate from a man between 18 and 35 years old who had mild COVID-19 (a few samples of this study predate the infection). Cell type and time point are not known.

This clonotype was recorded a few times. V and J are TRBV28 and TRBJ1-5, with TRBD1 matching over 11 bases. V lost 3 bases, J lost 5 bases, and 3 bases stayed unmatched. From germline, CDR1 is MDHEN and CDR2 SYDVKM. CDR3 length equals 15 residues. The CDR3 DNA reads TGTGCCAGCAGTTTCCAGGGACAGGGGGATCAGCCCCAGCATTTT. This codes for CASSFQGQGDQPQHF.

The rearrangement joins TRBV7-2 to TRBJ1-1, with TRBD1 as a possible D gene (6 bases). V lost 5 bases and J lost 4, with 11 bases in between. The CDR3 covers 13 residues. In germline, CDR1 is SGHTA, CDR2 FQGNSA. The CDR3 loop reads CASSRRGVTEAFF. The CDR3 DNA is TGTGCCAGCAGCCGCAGGGGTGTCACTGAAGCTTTCTTT.

This clonotype was counted a few times. The J gene is TRBJ1-1, the V gene TRBV6-2 or TRBV6-3; D is undetermined. The V end lost 8 bases, the J end lost 7 bases, and 17 bases lay between the germline ends. Germline CDR1 and CDR2: MNHEY and SVGEGT. The CDR3 is 13 residues long. CDR3 in DNA: TGTGCCAGCTCCTACACCTGGGGTGGTGAAGCTTTCTTT. Translated, it gives CASSYTWGGEAFF.

The J gene is TRBJ2-1, the V gene TRBV9; 8 nucleotides agree with TRBD1. The V segment lost 3 bases and the J segment 6 bases; nucleotides outside the gene matches: 2. Germline-derived CDR1 and CDR2 are SGDLS and YYNGEE. There are 13 residues in the CDR3. DNA of the CDR3: TGTGCCAGCAGCGGACAGGGGCGCAATGAGCAGTTCTTC. Translating gives CASSGQGRNEQFF.

This chain joins TRBV19 and TRBJ2-4, with D uncertain. The CDR3 is 16 amino acids. V lost 4 bases to trimming and J lost 4 bases, with 17 bases between them. Germline assignment: CDR1 LNHDA and CDR2 SQIVND (reference sequence). The CDR3 DNA follows: TGTGCCAGTAGTACACCCAATTTCGATCGGAAAAACATTCAGTACTTC. Translated: CASSTPNFDRKNIQYF.

This clonotype was seen more than once but under ten times. The chain uses TRBV7-2 and TRBJ1-5; 8 positions match TRBD1. Germline V gives CDR1 SGHTA, CDR2 FQGNSA. The CDR3 covers 15 residues. V shed 5 bases and J 5 bases; nucleotides not matched to a gene: 8. CDR3 amino acids: CASSAHRGGDQPQHF. CDR3 in DNA: TGTGCCAGCAGCGCCCACAGGGGGGGGGATCAGCCCCAGCATTTT.

CDR3 coding DNA: TGTGCCAGCAGCCAAGGGACAGCTAATCAGCCCCAGCATTTT. It codes for CASSQGTANQPQHF. This chain links TRBV7-2 with TRBJ1-5; 7 bases agree with TRBD1. This CDR3 has 14 amino acids. Germline CDR1 and CDR2: SGHTA and FQGNSA. V shed 5 bases, J shed 4 bases, and the junction held 5 bases outside the gene matches.

The chain carries TRBV7-9 and TRBJ1-1; D is undetermined. CDR1 and CDR2 from the germline V gene are SEHNR and FQNEAQ (reference sequence). CDR3 length equals 16 residues. V gave up 1 base and J gave up 0 bases, with 12 bases separating them. CDR3 nucleotides: TGTGCCAGCAGCTTAGGGACCTTAGTTGTGAACACTGAAGCTTTCTTT. This codes for CASSLGTLVVNTEAFF.

This chain uses TRBV2 with TRBJ2-3; perhaps D is TRBD1 or TRBD2 (5 bases each). This CDR3 comprises 14 residues. V dropped 3 bases and J dropped 2 bases, with 9 bases sitting between them. Germline-derived CDR1 and CDR2 are SNHLY and FYNNEI. In nucleotides, the CDR3 is TGTGCCAGCAGTGACACGGGGCACACAGATACGCAGTATTTT. Translating gives CASSDTGHTDTQYF.

This clonotype has a handful of counts. The chain employs TRBV11-1 and TRBJ2-1; tentative D call: TRBD1 (5 bases). Trimming took off 5 bases at V and 4 bases at J, with 12 bases between the two ends. CDR3 length: 14 residues. In germline, CDR1 is SGHAT, CDR2 FQDESV (reference sequence). CDR3 loop: CASSRGLVYNEQFF. The CDR3 coding sequence is TGTGCCAGCAGCAGGGGCCTCGTTTACAATGAGCAGTTCTTC.

This clonotype was observed at least ten times. The chain is built from TRBV7-2 and TRBJ2-5; 7 positions agree with TRBD1. The CDR3 is 17 residues long. Germline lookup yields CDR1 SGHTA and CDR2 FQGNSA. Trimming removed 5 bases from V and 5 bases from J; junction bases left unmatched: 17. The CDR3 coding sequence is TGTGCCAGCAGCCTAGGTTGGCCCGACAGGGTGAGGGAGACCCAGTACTTC. Protein product: CASSLGWPDRVRETQYF. The whole variable domain, remainder taken from reference TRBV7-2 and TRBJ2-5, is GAGVSQSPSNKVTEKGKDVELRCDPISGHTALYWYRQSLGQGLEFLIYFQGNSAPDKSGLPSDRFSAERTGGSVSTLTIQRTQQEDSAVYLCASSLGWPDRVRETQYFGPGTRLLVL.

This clonotype came up many times. V is TRBV7-2 and J is TRBJ2-6; D may be TRBD2 (5 bases). Germline CDR1 and CDR2: SGHTA and FQGNSA. With 5 bases removed from V and 0 bases from J, the gap between germline ends came to 8 bases. The CDR3 extends over 15 amino acids. CDR3 DNA sequence: TGTGCCAGCAGCAATCGGGACTCTGGGGCCAACGTCCTGACTTTC. As protein: CASSNRDSGANVLTF.

The rearrangement links TRBV20-1 to TRBJ1-2; 9 bases agree with TRBD1. Germline lookup yields CDR1 DFQATT and CDR2 SNEGSKA (reference sequence). The CDR3 consists of 14 residues. J gave up 4 bases and V 1 base, and 4 bases lay outside the gene matches. The CDR3 DNA follows: TGCAGTGCTAGAGGACAGGGGGGGGTCTATGGCTACACCTTC. It specifies CSARGQGGVYGYTF.

This clonotype came up many times. The J gene is TRBJ2-1, the V gene TRBV5-1; D is perhaps TRBD1 or TRBD2 (6 bases each). The CDR3 runs 17 residues. V shed 0 bases and J shed 4 bases, with 17 bases lying between them. Germline V CDR1 and CDR2: SGHRS, YFSETQ. CDR3 DNA sequence: TGCGCCAGCAGCTTGGCCAAAGGAGGGGGAGATTACAATGAGCAGTTCTTC. This gives the protein CASSLAKGGGDYNEQFF.

This clonotype was seen only a few times. The CDR3 sequence: CASSLEDGGEQYV. For the CDR3, the DNA is TGTGCCAGCAGCTTAGAGGATGGGGGAGAGCAGTACGTC. The chain is built from TRBV7-2 and TRBJ2-7, with D perhaps matching TRBD1 or TRBD2 (5 bases each). With 1 base removed from V and 7 bases from J, the gap between germline ends came to 11 bases. The germline CDR1 and CDR2 sequences are SGHTA and FQGNSA. This CDR3 is 13 amino acids long.

The rearrangement links TRBV2 to TRBJ1-5; a possible D gene is TRBD1 (6 bases). The CDR3 runs to 13 residues. V lost 7 bases to trimming and J lost 7 bases, with 14 bases between them. CDR1 and CDR2 (germline): SNHLY, FYNNEI. For the CDR3, the DNA is TGTGCCAGCACCGGCGGCAGGGGCCAGCCCCAGCATTTT. Residues: CASTGGRGQPQHF.

This clonotype was seen ten or more times. The chain links TRBV14 to TRBJ2-3, with D uncertain. Per germline, CDR1 SGHDN and CDR2 FVKESK. CDR3 length equals 15 residues. V was cut by 5 bases and J by 1 base, with 13 bases left in between. CDR3 DNA sequence: TGTGCCAGCAGCGCGGCGGTACTTCGCACAGATACGCAGTATTTT. It specifies CASSAAVLRTDTQYF.

There are a few counts of this clonotype. This chain links TRBV3-1 with TRBJ2-1; 9 positions agree with TRBD1. CDR1 is LGHDT and CDR2 is YNNKEL in the germline V gene (reference sequence). Unmatched junction bases numbered 11, after V lost 0 bases and J lost 14 bases. The CDR3 spans 15 residues. CDR3 nucleotides: TGTGCCAGCAGCCAAGATGTTCGGGGACAGGGCAGGGAGTTCTTC. Amino acids: CASSQDVRGQGREFF.

The CDR3 bases are TGTGCCAGCACCCTAGGAGGGGAGACCCAGTACTTC. Translating gives CASTLGGETQYF. The rearrangement uses TRBV12-3 or TRBV12-4 and TRBJ2-5, with D perhaps matching TRBD2 (6 bases). Trimming cost V 7 bases and J 5 bases, with 11 bases left between them. The CDR3 covers 12 residues.

This clonotype was seen a handful of times. V usage is TRBV5-1 and J usage is TRBJ2-1; the D gene is possibly TRBD2 (6 bases). Germline V CDR1 and CDR2: SGHRS, YFSETQ. Trimming pared 3 bases from V and 5 bases from J, leaving 21 bases between. CDR3 length: 17 amino acids. The CDR3 DNA follows: TGCGCCAGCAGCTCGCAACCCTGGCAGGGAGGACACAATGAGCAGTTCTTC. Translated: CASSSQPWQGGHNEQFF.

As to this clonotype: Germline and junction disagree at one end, which may indicate a read error. The chain is built from TRBV12-3 or TRBV12-4 and TRBJ1-5; D gene ambiguous. The CDR3 spans 14 residues. In DNA form, the CDR3 reads TGTGCCAGCAGTAATCAAGATAGCAATCAGCCCAAGCATTTT. Translated: CASSNQDSNQPKHF.

Many counts were recorded for this clonotype. The chain has TRBV6-2 or TRBV6-3 and TRBJ1-5, with a weak D call TRBD1 (5 bases). This CDR3 has 17 amino acids. Germline lookup yields CDR1 MNHEY and CDR2 SVGEGT. Trimming stripped 6 bases from V and 5 bases from J, with 23 bases between. CDR3 protein: CASSPIPTRGVYQPQHF. The CDR3 DNA is TGTGCCAGCAGCCCAATCCCGACTCGGGGGGTTTATCAGCCCCAGCATTTT.

The chain links TRBV3-1 to TRBJ2-1; unclear D gene. Germline CDR1 is LGHDT and CDR2 is YNNKEL (reference sequence). V was clipped by 7 bases and J by 7 bases, with 14 bases between them. The CDR3 is 13 residues long. The CDR3 reads CASKHSGSNEQFF. In DNA, the CDR3 is TGTGCCAGCAAACACTCAGGCTCGAATGAGCAGTTCTTC.

The chain has TRBV6-6 and TRBJ2-7; 8 bases align to TRBD2. J lost 5 bases, V lost 10 bases, and 10 bases had no gene match. CDR1 is MNHNY and CDR2 is SVGAGI in the germline V gene (reference sequence). The CDR3 extends over 13 amino acids. The CDR3 region has the DNA TGTGCCACAATCCCCGGGAGGGCCCACGAGCAGTACTTC. Its translation: CATIPGRAHEQYF.

This clonotype came up many times. J is TRBJ1-5 and V is TRBV6-5; a possible D gene is TRBD1 (6 bases). V shed 7 bases and J shed 6 bases, with 19 bases lying between them. CDR1 and CDR2 from the germline V gene are MNHEY and SVGAGI. This CDR3 region has 15 residues. The CDR3 DNA reads as TGTGCCAGCAAGCCCCAGGGGCGCCTCATTCAGCCCCAGCATTTT. Translated, it gives CASKPQGRLIQPQHF.

The rearrangement links TRBV9 to TRBJ2-7, with TRBD2 identical over 7 bases. The V and J ends lost 0 bases and 5 bases, in that order; junction bases with no gene match: 5. CDR1 and CDR2 from the germline V gene are SGDLS and YYNGEE. The CDR3 extends over 14 amino acids. The DNA for the CDR3 is TGTGCCAGCAGCGTAGGGGAGGGCCAACACGAGCAGTACTTC. This gives the protein CASSVGEGQHEQYF.